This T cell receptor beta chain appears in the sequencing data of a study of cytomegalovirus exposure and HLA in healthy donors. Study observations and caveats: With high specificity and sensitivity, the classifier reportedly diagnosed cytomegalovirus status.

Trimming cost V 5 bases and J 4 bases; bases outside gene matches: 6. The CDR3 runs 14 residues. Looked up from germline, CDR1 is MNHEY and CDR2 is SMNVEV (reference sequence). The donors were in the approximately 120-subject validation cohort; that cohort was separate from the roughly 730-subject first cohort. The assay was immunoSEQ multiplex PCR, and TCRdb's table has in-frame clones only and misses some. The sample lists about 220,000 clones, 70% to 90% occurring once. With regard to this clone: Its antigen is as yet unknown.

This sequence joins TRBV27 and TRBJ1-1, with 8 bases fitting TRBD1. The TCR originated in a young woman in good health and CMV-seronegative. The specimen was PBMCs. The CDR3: CASSPTGEGTEAFF. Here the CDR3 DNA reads TGTGCCAGCAGTCCGACAGGGGAGGGCACTGAAGCTTTCTTT.